The next 20 T cell receptor beta chains were all read from a single sample in a study of radiotherapy plus CTLA-4 blockade in lung cancer. The data were produced by immunoSEQ multiplex PCR, yet TCRdb's version contains in-frame clones alone and is incomplete. Of 12,000 to 15,000 clones detected, around three quarters appear once; the ten largest clones hold roughly 46%. Sample: peripheral blood, taken from a patient treated with radiotherapy plus ipilimumab. These receptors were obtained from a human donor with non-small cell lung cancer whose response to radiotherapy plus ipilimumab could not be evaluated.

This rearrangement joins TRBV29-1 to TRBJ1-3, with unresolved D. V gave up 3 bases and J gave up 3 bases, with 15 bases separating them. Germline V gives CDR1 SQVTM, CDR2 ANQGSEA. This CDR3 spans 15 amino acids. The CDR3 nucleotides read TGCAGCGTTGATCTCGAGATGTTTGGTGGAAACACCATATATTTT. It yields the protein CSVDLEMFGGNTIYF. The whole variable domain, filled in from reference TRBV29-1 and TRBJ1-3, reads SAVISQKPSRDICQRGTSLTIQCQVDSQVTMMFWYRQQPGQSLTLIATANQGSEATYESGFVIDKFPISRPNLTFSTLTVSNMSPEDSSIYLCSVDLEMFGGNTIYFGEGSWLTVV.

The chain has TRBV2 and TRBJ1-5, with D perhaps TRBD1 (5 bases). Germline lookup yields CDR1 SNHLY and CDR2 FYNNEI. The CDR3 consists of 13 residues. V was pared by 10 bases and J by 4 bases, with 14 bases between. The CDR3 region is CAIGTEGNQPQHF. Written as DNA, the CDR3 is TGTGCCATCGGGACGGAGGGGAATCAGCCCCAGCATTTT.

This chain joins TRBV4-2 and TRBJ2-3, with TRBD2 as a possible D gene (6 bases). The CDR3 runs to 17 residues. Trimming removed 3 bases from V and 2 bases from J, with 18 bases in between. Per the germline V gene, CDR1 is LGHNA and CDR2 is YNFKEQ. The CDR3 protein is CASSQEAGTRYTDTQYF. Here the CDR3 DNA reads TGTGCCAGCAGCCAGGAAGCCGGGACTCGATACACAGATACGCAGTATTTT.

The V call is TRBV30, the J call TRBJ1-2; TRBD1 matches at 7 bases. CDR1 and CDR2 from the germline V gene are GTSNPN and SVGIG (reference sequence). J was trimmed by 4 bases and V by 3 bases; bases with no gene match: 5. The CDR3 runs 13 residues. Here the CDR3 reads CAWRTAGGYGYTF. DNA for the CDR3: TGTGCCTGGAGAACTGCAGGGGGCTATGGCTACACCTTC. Together with reference TRBV30 and TRBJ1-2, the CDR3 gives the full variable domain: SQTIHQWPATLVQPVGSPLSLECTVEGTSNPNLYWYRQAAGRGLQLLFYSVGIGQISSEVPQNLSASRPQDRQFILSSKKLLLSDSGFYLCAWRTAGGYGYTFGSGTRLTVV.

The chain employs TRBV19 and TRBJ1-2, with no clear D. The CDR3 covers 13 residues. V lost 3 bases and J 4 bases, leaving 9 bases between the germline ends. Germline CDR1 is LNHDA and CDR2 is SQIVND (reference sequence). CDR3 bases: TGTGCCAGTAGTATGGGCCAGCTCTATGGCTACACCTTC. Its protein is CASSMGQLYGYTF.

The CDR3 is CASSYWTDNTEAFF. CDR3 nucleotide sequence: TGTGCCAGCAGTTACTGGACAGATAACACTGAAGCTTTCTTT. This chain uses TRBV6-5 with TRBJ1-1, with a possible D match to TRBD1 (6 bases). V lost 1 base and J lost 2, with 8 bases in between. CDR3 length: 14 amino acids. Germline values: CDR1 MNHEY, CDR2 SVGAGI.

The chain has TRBV29-1 and TRBJ2-2, with 9 nucleotides matching TRBD1. Trimming at V came to 6 bases and at J to 2 bases, leaving 7 bases not matched to a gene. The CDR3 has 15 residues. Germline loops: CDR1 SQVTM, CDR2 ANQGSEA. Here the CDR3 reads CSVPGQGLNTGELFF. CDR3 nucleotide sequence: TGCAGCGTCCCCGGACAGGGGTTAAACACCGGGGAGCTGTTTTTT.

The chain links TRBV10-2 to TRBJ2-3, with unresolved D. This CDR3 is 11 amino acids long. V dropped 7 bases and J dropped 5 bases, with 7 bases sitting between them. Germline V lookup: CDR1 WSHSY, CDR2 SAAADI. CDR3 loop: CASMYVDTQYF. DNA of the CDR3: TGCGCCAGCATGTATGTAGATACGCAGTATTTT.

The rearrangement links TRBV10-3 to TRBJ1-6; D gene uncertain. Looked up from germline, CDR1 is ENHRY and CDR2 is SYGVKD. Trimming stripped 0 bases from V and 8 bases from J, with 11 bases between. The CDR3 consists of 15 residues. CDR3 protein: CAISESIPGDSPLHF. Written as DNA, the CDR3 is TGTGCCATCAGTGAGTCGATCCCAGGTGATTCACCCCTCCACTTT.

The sample holds a few counts of this clone. This rearrangement joins TRBV6-5 to TRBJ1-1; possibly TRBD1 for D (6 bases). V lost 5 bases, J lost 10 bases, and 11 bases lay in between. The CDR3 has 11 amino acids. CDR1 and CDR2 from the germline V gene are MNHEY and SVGAGI. The CDR3 DNA follows: TGTGCCAGCAGTAACAGGGTGGGAGCTTTCTTT. Translating gives CASSNRVGAFF.

The genes are TRBV29-1 and TRBJ2-1; D perhaps matches TRBD2 (5 bases). Germline lookup yields CDR1 SQVTM and CDR2 ANQGSEA. With 4 bases removed from V and 5 bases from J, the gap between germline ends came to 15 bases. CDR3 length: 14 amino acids. CDR3 residues: CSVAVTGNDNEQFF. CDR3 bases: TGCAGCGTTGCTGTAACCGGGAACGACAATGAGCAGTTCTTC.

The chain has TRBV29-1 and TRBJ1-1; D not certain. The germline V gene has CDR1 SQVTM and CDR2 ANQGSEA. Trimming removed 3 bases from V and 3 bases from J, with 5 bases in between. CDR3 size: 11 residues. The CDR3 coding sequence is TGCAGCGTTGAGGGAGACACTGAAGCTTTCTTT. Translation gives CSVEGDTEAFF.

The chain combines TRBV5-4 with TRBJ1-2, with 8 bases matching TRBD1. Per the germline V gene, CDR1 is SGHNT and CDR2 is YYREEE (reference sequence). The CDR3 is 13 residues long. Trimming took 4 bases from V and 6 from J; bases not matched to a gene: 5. CDR3: CASSLGQVDGYTF. Here the CDR3 DNA reads TGTGCCAGCAGCCTGGGACAGGTTGATGGCTACACCTTC.

This clone was counted only a few times. J is TRBJ2-1 and V is TRBV4-2; D perhaps matches TRBD1 (5 bases). Germline CDR1 LGHNA, CDR2 YNFKEQ. There are 16 residues in the CDR3. V was pared by 0 bases and J by 0 bases, with 9 bases between. CDR3 in DNA: TGTGCCAGCAGCCAAGAGGACATGAGCTCCTACAATGAGCAGTTCTTC. Translation: CASSQEDMSSYNEQFF.

The V gene is TRBV9, the J gene TRBJ2-7, with 7 bases fitting TRBD1. This CDR3 is 15 amino acids long. Germline V CDR1 and CDR2: SGDLS, YYNGEE. V lost 4 bases to trimming and J lost 4 bases; unmatched junction nucleotides: 11. The DNA for the CDR3 is TGTGCCAGCAGCCCTCAGGGGGATCCTAATTACGAGCAGTACTTC. Translating gives CASSPQGDPNYEQYF.

The chain's CDR3 is CASSPAPPGPLHF. In nucleotides, the CDR3 is TGTGCCAGCAGCCCTGCTCCTCCGGGACCCCTCCACTTT. The chain couples TRBV27 to TRBJ1-6; D uncertain. V was cut by 6 bases and J by 12 bases, with 15 bases left in between. The V gene's germline CDR1 is MNHEY and CDR2 SMNVEV (reference sequence). This CDR3 comprises 13 residues.

This clone has just a few counts. The CDR3 spells CASSSGQGADTQYF. In DNA, the CDR3 is TGTGCCAGCAGCTCCGGACAGGGCGCAGATACGCAGTATTTT. The chain recombines TRBV7-3 with TRBJ2-3, with 8 bases matching TRBD1. CDR1 SGHTA and CDR2 FQGTGA come from the germline V gene. J gave up 4 bases and V 4 bases, and 4 bases lay outside the gene matches. The CDR3 covers 14 residues. Complete variable domain (other parts from reference TRBV7-3 and TRBJ2-3): GAGVSQTPSNKVTEKGKYVELRCDPISGHTALYWYRQSLGQGPEFLIYFQGTGAADDSGLPNDRFFAVRPEGSVSTLKIQRTERGDSAVYLCASSSGQGADTQYFGPGTRLTVL.

The chain has TRBV19 and TRBJ1-1, with 8 positions matching TRBD1. Germline-derived CDR1 and CDR2 are LNHDA and SQIVND (reference sequence). V shed 5 bases and J 4 bases; nucleotides not matched to a gene: 6. The length of the CDR3 is 14 residues. The CDR3: CASSDRTGSTEAFF. The CDR3 nucleotides read TGTGCCAGTAGTGACCGGACAGGGAGCACTGAAGCTTTCTTT.

This clone came up a few times. The rearrangement uses TRBV29-1 and TRBJ1-5; weak D call: TRBD1 (5 bases). V was trimmed by 3 bases and J by 4 bases, leaving 16 bases between them. This CDR3 has 15 amino acids. The germline CDR1 and CDR2 sequences are SQVTM and ANQGSEA. CDR3 in amino acids: CSVDGRTQGNQPQHF. The CDR3 region has the DNA TGCAGCGTTGATGGCCGAACGCAGGGAAATCAGCCCCAGCATTTT.

The chain uses TRBV10-3 and TRBJ1-1, with 8 positions matching TRBD1. Unmatched junction bases numbered 8, after V lost 6 bases and J lost 5 bases. There are 14 residues in the CDR3. In germline, CDR1 is ENHRY, CDR2 SYGVKD. CDR3 DNA: TGTGCCATCAGCTCACAGGGGGGTAGGACTGAAGCTTTCTTT. Protein: CAISSQGGRTEAFF.